The clone carrying this T cell receptor (beta chain) appeared once. No antigen is known for it. This sample stems from a study of shared clonotypes between healthy human individuals. This CDR3 comprises 15 residues. The germline V and J ends were trimmed by 2 bases and 6 bases, with 16 bases remaining between them. Germline V gene data show CDR1 as GTSNPN and CDR2 as SVGIG (reference sequence). Clones were sequenced by immunoSEQ multiplex PCR, and TCRdb holds only the in-frame ones, with some missing. The sample carries millions of clones, 95% recorded once. Overall study findings and caveats: The donor pool, a small one, limited the genetic and exposure-history diversity represented.

The receptor's source is a man aged 18 to 30 in good health. The chain links TRBV30 to TRBJ2-2, with D possibly matching TRBD2 (6 bases). Source material: naive CD4+ T cells sorted from blood. Subset described: CD45RA+ positively selected. The CDR3 sequence is CAWSYPGAVPGELFF. The CDR3 DNA is TGTGCCTGGAGTTATCCGGGAGCGGTCCCCGGGGAGCTGTTTTTT.